This TCR beta chain was documented in a study of beta chain features in type 1 diabetes. This CDR3 is 14 amino acids long. V lost 7 bases and J 5 bases, leaving 18 bases between the germline ends. CDR1 and CDR2 from the germline V gene are MNHEY and SMNVEV (reference sequence). Reverse transcription of all isolated RNA meant that expressed TCRB transcripts were sequenced. Sequencing used immunoSEQ multiplex PCR; TCRdb keeps in-frame clones, though not all of them. The table lists about 340,000 clones, about 13% of them singletons. This clone was seen a handful of times. What it binds is unknown. Broader study findings: Junctions at VDJ sites from type 1 diabetes patients had fewer insertions and more deletions. Moderate but significant shortening of TCRB CDR3s was recorded in all four CD4+ subsets from Type 1 diabetes patients. A closer apparent resemblance between naive, central memory and Treg TCRB repertoires was seen in patients than in healthy donors.

The TCR was taken from a woman between 18 and 29 years old with type 1 diabetes. The chain recombines TRBV27 with TRBJ2-7, with a possible D match to TRBD1 (7 bases). The sample comprised naive CD4+ T cells from blood. The CDR3 reads CASTHPTGRHEQYV. The CDR3 DNA follows: TGTGCCAGCACCCATCCGACAGGGAGGCACGAGCAGTACGTC.